This T cell receptor beta chain is drawn from a study of neurological immune-mediated disorders. Points from the study as a whole: The absence of shared CDR3 amino acid sequences among expanded clones across subjects suggests private repertoires in all groups.

TCRdb used MiXCR to reprocess the 5' RACE reads, holding one entry per CDR3 protein. The table has 130,000 or so distinct CDR3 sequences, roughly 3.2% seen once. This clonotype was picked up many times. Its antigen is not identified. V was pared by 1 base and J by 7 bases, with 11 bases between. The CDR3 is 14 amino acids. J is TRBJ2-1 and V is TRBV12-3 or TRBV12-4; D perhaps matches TRBD2 (6 bases). Sequencing was done on a sample of PBMCs. The sequence was obtained from a woman aged 25-40 years with multiple sclerosis. CDR3 sequence (DNA): TGTGCCAGCAGTTTAGGTCTAGCGAGTAATGAGCAGTTCTTC. Amino acid sequence: CASSLGLASNEQFF.